This T cell receptor beta chain comes out of a study of tumor and adjacent non-tumor tissue in lung cancer. In the study overall: Stage I to III disease affected roughly ten men and about five women aged about 31 to 80.

Concerning this clonotype itself: The antigen is not known.

Whole-study results and caveats: Tumor TCR diversity, when higher, was linked to shorter survival. Significantly higher TCR diversity was found in tumor than normal lung. In normal lung, the top 100 clones were significantly more dominant than in tumor.

RNA was extracted from bulk tissue without any cell sorting. Three rounds of nested PCR, following a modified ARM-PCR protocol, produced the TCRbeta library. TCRdb ran MiXCR on the multiplex PCR reads and lists one entry per CDR3 protein. The sample has about 110,000 distinct CDR3 sequences, approximately 80% seen once; the top ten hold 22%. V was shortened by 4 bases and J by 15 bases, with 22 bases between the two germline ends. The CDR3 totals 14 residues. Germline assignment: CDR1 MNHNY and CDR2 SVGAGI (reference sequence). This chain links TRBV6-6 with TRBJ1-5; D is unresolved. This TCR came from a man between 65 and 85 years old with non-small cell lung cancer. Material for sequencing was lung tumor tissue. Here the CDR3 reads CASSSEQFNQPRHF. CDR3 coding DNA: TGTGCCAGCAGTTCCGAGCAGTTCAATCAGCCTCGGCATTTT.